This T cell receptor beta chain was observed in a study of blood T cell repertoires in COVID-19 (dated by TCRdb to 2020 to 2021). Background on the whole study: Samples from collaborators originated in the United States, Italy and Spain and spanned both the acute and convalescent phases of COVID-19. Where available, HLA class I and class II types were taken from metadata supplied by the sample provider and were not determined by assay-based typing. The repertoires were made available in a free public database intended to serve as a resource for research on the immune response to SARS-CoV-2. The dataset comprised deeply sampled blood TCRbeta repertoires from subjects exposed to, actively infected with, or recovered from COVID-19. The material from the prospective study consisted of cDNA or gDNA derived from T cells, B-cell-depleted T cells, or PBMCs. Sample metadata almost always included a de-identified subject ID, COVID-19 status, age in years and sex. The samples were drawn from two sources: the first 160 participants of the ongoing ImmuneRACE study, and 1,200 or so subjects contributed by 6 global collaborators.

General findings and caveats noted by the study authors: The quantity of clinical and demographic metadata differed by source and by participant and was supplied without curation.

TCRbeta CDR3 regions were amplified from genomic DNA by means of the immunoSEQ Assay, a bias-controlled multiplex PCR. In the authors' own workflow: Within the assay, amplification of reference gene primers was used to estimate how many nucleated cells each sample contained. Sequence reads were collapsed and filtered to measure the absolute abundance of every unique TCRbeta CDR3 rearrangement. For each sample, productive Simpson clonality was calculated by taking the square root of Simpson's diversity index across productive rearrangements. Sourced from immuneACCESS, this table was stored by TCRdb with only in-frame sequences that have V and J called. A share of the clones is absent; for the studies checked, an unresolved V gene accounts for under half, and the remainder has no known explanation. From that table come the V and J calls and clone size; the DNA was used to work out D and trimming. The sample includes roughly 55,000 clones, with around 79% observed a single time. The ten largest clones capture more than 8% of the sample.

A remark on this clone: There is no known antigen for this receptor. No much larger clone is present one base from it, and per-base qualities are unavailable.

The collaborating institutions used their own protocols to collect whole blood in K2EDTA tubes. For TCRbeta analysis, collaborators shipped samples as frozen whole blood, isolated PBMCs, or DNA extracted from either of those sample types. This sequence was found in a human donor in a cohort sampled during active COVID-19. Specimen: peripheral blood.

The DNA sequence is as follows: TGTGCCAGCAGCCCCAGCACCGGGACAGGGGGCACGTGGGAGCAGTACTTC. Translated, this is CASSPSTGTGGTWEQYF. Recombination joined TRBV7-9 with TRBJ2-7, and 12 bases in between align with TRBD1. The CDR3 starts with the cysteine, ends with the phenylalanine, and has 17 residues. Just CDR3 DNA is preserved here, 51 bases in frame from base 1. V ends up 5 bases short and J 7 bases short, with an unmatched junction base count of 15. For CDR1 and CDR2, the germline V gene (reference sequence) lists SEHNR and FQNEAQ.